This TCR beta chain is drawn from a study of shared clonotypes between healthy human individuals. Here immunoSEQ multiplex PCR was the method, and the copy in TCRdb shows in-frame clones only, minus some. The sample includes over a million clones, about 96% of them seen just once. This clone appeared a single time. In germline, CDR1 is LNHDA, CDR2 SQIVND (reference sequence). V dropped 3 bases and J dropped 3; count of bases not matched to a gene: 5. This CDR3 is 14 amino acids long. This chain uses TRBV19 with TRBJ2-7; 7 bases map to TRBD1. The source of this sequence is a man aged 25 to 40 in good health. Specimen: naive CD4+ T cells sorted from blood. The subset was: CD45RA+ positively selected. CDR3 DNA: TGTGCCAGTAGTATCGTGGCAGGGGGCTACGAGCAGTACTTC. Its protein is CASSIVAGGYEQYF.